What follows are 8 T cell receptor beta chains derived from one specimen sequenced in a study of blood T cell repertoires in COVID-19. Profiled with immunoSEQ multiplex PCR; TCRdb holds only in-frame clones, not every one. Among about 170,000 clones listed, less than 90% were seen once. The sample was peripheral blood. Source of these receptors: a woman aged 65 to 85 with COVID-19, enrolled during active disease.

The V call is TRBV27, the J call TRBJ1-5; no clear D gene. The germline gives CDR1 MNHEY, CDR2 SMNVEV (reference sequence). The CDR3 has 12 residues. V was trimmed by 8 bases and J by 4 bases, leaving 9 bases between them. DNA of the CDR3: TGTGCCAGCGGCTCGGGAAATCAGCCCCAGCATTTT. It is translated as CASGSGNQPQHF.

The genes are TRBV6-5 and TRBJ1-1; D unclear. The germline V gene has CDR1 MNHEY and CDR2 SVGAGI. The V gene lost 11 bases and the J gene lost 3 bases, with 16 bases spanning the gap. This CDR3 is built from 13 residues. Here the CDR3 reads CAFAAGLYTEAFF. CDR3 nucleotide sequence: TGTGCCTTTGCGGCGGGGTTATACACTGAAGCTTTCTTT.

The chain recombines TRBV5-8 with TRBJ1-2; D might be TRBD1 (5 bases). Trimming left V 5 bases short and J 3 bases short, with 14 bases between. The germline gives CDR1 SGHTS, CDR2 YDEGEE. The CDR3 sequence is 14 residues long. CDR3 amino acids: CASRSLTVYYGYTF. The CDR3 DNA reads as TGTGCCAGCAGATCTCTGACAGTATACTATGGCTACACCTTC.

The rearrangement joins TRBV6-6 to TRBJ2-5; D is perhaps TRBD1 (6 bases). This CDR3 is 16 amino acids long. From germline, CDR1 is MNHNY and CDR2 SVGAGI (reference sequence). Trimming removed 6 bases at V and 5 bases at J, with 22 bases between. Written as DNA, the CDR3 is TGTGCCAGCAGCGCTTCCACCACAGGGTTTGCCGAGACCCAGTACTTC. Its protein is CASSASTTGFAETQYF.

This chain links TRBV19 with TRBJ1-1; the D gene is possibly TRBD1 (5 bases). Trimming took 3 bases from V and 1 from J, leaving 12 bases between them. Germline V gives CDR1 LNHDA, CDR2 SQIVND (reference sequence). This CDR3 has 15 residues. The CDR3: CASSIYRGKNTEAFF. CDR3 nucleotides: TGTGCCAGTAGTATCTATCGGGGGAAGAACACTGAAGCTTTCTTT.

The chain recombines TRBV2 with TRBJ1-5; TRBD1 matches at 7 bases. This CDR3 has 15 residues. The germline gives CDR1 SNHLY, CDR2 FYNNEI. V dropped 8 bases and J dropped 0; count of bases not matched to a gene: 7. The CDR3 sequence is CASRGTVGSNQPQHF. As DNA, the CDR3 is TGTGCCAGCCGGGGGACAGTCGGTAGCAATCAGCCCCAGCATTTT.

The CDR3 region is CASSPQKASNEQFF. CDR3 DNA sequence: TGTGCCAGCTCACCCCAAAAAGCCTCCAATGAGCAGTTCTTC. The chain recombines TRBV18 with TRBJ2-1; no clear D gene. The length of the CDR3 is 14 residues. V lost 3 bases and J lost 6, with 12 bases in between. Germline V lookup: CDR1 KGHSH, CDR2 LQKENI.

The chain is built from TRBV27 and TRBJ2-3, with 8 bases fitting TRBD2. The CDR3 length is 18 residues. J gave up 0 bases and V 3 bases, and 11 bases lay outside the gene matches. Per the germline V gene, CDR1 is MNHEY and CDR2 is SMNVEV (reference sequence). For the CDR3, the DNA is TGTGCCAGCAGTTTGCGGCTAGCGGGTACCCATAGCACAGATACGCAGTATTTT. Its translation is CASSLRLAGTHSTDTQYF.